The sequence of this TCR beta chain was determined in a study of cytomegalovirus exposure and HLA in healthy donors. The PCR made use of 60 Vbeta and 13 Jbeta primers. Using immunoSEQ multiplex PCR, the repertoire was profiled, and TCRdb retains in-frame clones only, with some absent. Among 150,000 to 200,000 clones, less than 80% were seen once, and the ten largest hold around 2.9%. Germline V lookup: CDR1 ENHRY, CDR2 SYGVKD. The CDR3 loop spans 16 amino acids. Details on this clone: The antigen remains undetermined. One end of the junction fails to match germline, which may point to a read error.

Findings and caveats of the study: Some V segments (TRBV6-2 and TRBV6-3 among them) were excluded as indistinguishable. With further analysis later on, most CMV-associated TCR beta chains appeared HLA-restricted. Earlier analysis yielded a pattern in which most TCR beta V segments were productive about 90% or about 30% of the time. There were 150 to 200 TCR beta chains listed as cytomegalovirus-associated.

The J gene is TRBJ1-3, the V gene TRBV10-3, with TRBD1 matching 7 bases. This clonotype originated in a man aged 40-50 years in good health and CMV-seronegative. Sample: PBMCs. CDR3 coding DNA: TGTGCCATCAGTCAGTCTCAGGGGGTCTATGGAAACACCATATATTTT. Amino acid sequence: CAISQSQGVYGNTIYF.